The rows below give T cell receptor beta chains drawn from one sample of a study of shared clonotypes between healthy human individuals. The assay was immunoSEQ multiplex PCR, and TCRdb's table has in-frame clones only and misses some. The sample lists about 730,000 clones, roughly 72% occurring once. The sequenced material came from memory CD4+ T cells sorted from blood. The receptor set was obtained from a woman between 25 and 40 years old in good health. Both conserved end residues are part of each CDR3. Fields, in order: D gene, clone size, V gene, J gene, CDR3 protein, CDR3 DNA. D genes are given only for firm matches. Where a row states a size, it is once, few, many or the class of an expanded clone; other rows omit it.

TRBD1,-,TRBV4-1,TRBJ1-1,CASSQRKTGRNTEAFF,TGCGCCAGCAGCCAAAGAAAGACAGGGAGAAACACTGAAGCTTTCTTT
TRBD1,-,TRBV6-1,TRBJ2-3,CASSAPGQGGTDTQYF,TGTGCCAGCAGTGCCCCGGGACAGGGCGGGACAGATACGCAGTATTTT
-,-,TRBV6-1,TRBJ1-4,CASQPSGGVGEKLFF,TGTGCCAGCCAACCCTCGGGAGGGGTGGGGGAAAAACTGTTTTTT
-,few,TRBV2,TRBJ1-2,CASSVDRYYGYTF,TGTGCCAGCAGTGTTGACAGGTACTATGGCTACACCTTC
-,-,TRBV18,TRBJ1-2,CASSPRVFDGGYTF,TGTGCCAGCTCACCAAGGGTTTTTGACGGTGGCTACACCTTC
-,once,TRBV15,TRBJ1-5,CATSRTKQGLGNQPQHF,TGTGCCACCAGCAGGACAAAACAGGGTCTCGGCAATCAGCCCCAGCATTTT
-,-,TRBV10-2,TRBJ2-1,CASSELPGNSIEQFF,TGCGCCAGCAGTGAGCTTCCAGGGAATAGTATTGAGCAGTTCTTC
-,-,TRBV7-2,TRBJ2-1,CAGSLDSSYNEQFF,TGTGCCGGATCGCTGGACAGTTCCTACAATGAGCAGTTCTTC
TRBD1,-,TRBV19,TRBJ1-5,CASSNRGDNQPQHF,TGTGCCAGTAGTAACAGGGGCGACAATCAGCCCCAGCATTTT
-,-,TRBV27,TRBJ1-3,CASSLGGPGNTIYF,TGTGCCAGCAGTTTAGGGGGGCCTGGAAACACCATATATTTT
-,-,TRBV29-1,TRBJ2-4,CSVEDNGRVQYF,TGCAGCGTTGAAGATAACGGACGGGTACAGTACTTC
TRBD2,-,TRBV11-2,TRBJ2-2,CASSLAGTIRGGELFF,TGTGCCAGCAGCTTAGCAGGGACTATTAGAGGCGGGGAGCTGTTTTTT
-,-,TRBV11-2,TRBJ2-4,CASTNLASVENIQYF,TGTGCCAGCACCAATCTAGCTAGCGTAGAAAACATTCAGTACTTC
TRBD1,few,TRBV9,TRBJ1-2,CASSEGGTDLSYGYTF,TGTGCCAGCAGCGAGGGAGGGACAGATCTCTCCTATGGCTACACCTTC
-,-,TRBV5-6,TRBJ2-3,CASSLAGPGAQYF,TGTGCCAGCAGCTTGGCCGGACCCGGAGCGCAGTATTTT
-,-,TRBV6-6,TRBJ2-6,CASSYAGATGANVLTF,TGTGCCAGCAGTTACGCGGGGGCGACTGGGGCCAACGTCCTGACTTTC